These 24 T cell receptor beta chains were sequenced from one sample in a study of Graves' ophthalmopathy and Graves' hyperthyroidism. As the template, RNA transcripts were used to amplify TCR beta CDR3 regions. Second-round multiplex PCR came after first-round RT-PCR with HTBI primers. Via MiXCR, TCRdb re-called the multiplex PCR reads, giving one row per CDR3 protein. This sample has around 660,000 distinct CDR3 sequences, with about two fifths found just once. Sequencing was carried out using peripheral blood. The receptor set was obtained from an adult man with Graves' ophthalmopathy.

The rearrangement joins TRBV7-9 to TRBJ1-5; 7 bases align to TRBD1. This CDR3 comprises 15 residues. Looked up from germline, CDR1 is SEHNR and CDR2 is FQNEAQ (reference sequence). Germline trimming cut 6 bases from V and 4 bases from J; bases unmatched to any gene: 9. CDR3 amino acids: CASRPGDSANQPQHF. CDR3 nucleotide sequence: TGTGCCAGCAGACCAGGGGACAGCGCTAATCAGCCCCAGCATTTT.

This clonotype was counted at least ten times. The rearrangement links TRBV29-1 to TRBJ2-5; 8 nucleotides line up with TRBD2. The CDR3 covers 12 residues. The trim removed 5 bases at V and 5 bases at J, leaving 4 bases unmatched. Germline V gene sequence: CDR1 SQVTM, CDR2 ANQGSEA. The CDR3 sequence: CSVREGVETQYF. As DNA, the CDR3 is TGCAGCGTTCGGGAGGGGGTTGAGACCCAGTACTTC. Full variable domain (missing parts from reference TRBV29-1 and TRBJ2-5): SAVISQKPSRDICQRGTSLTIQCQVDSQVTMMFWYRQQPGQSLTLIATANQGSEATYESGFVIDKFPISRPNLTFSTLTVSNMSPEDSSIYLCSVREGVETQYFGPGTRLLVL.

This clonotype came up a few times. The chain carries TRBV10-3 and TRBJ1-2; 9 bases are shared with TRBD1. CDR1 is ENHRY and CDR2 is SYGVKD in the germline V gene. The CDR3 has 14 amino acids. The CDR3 here is CASKFGGTGYGYTF. CDR3 nucleotides: TGTGCTAGCAAATTTGGAGGGACAGGGTATGGCTACACCTTC.

This clonotype came up many times. The CDR3: CASRMEPNVLTF. The CDR3, as DNA: TGCGCCAGCCGCATGGAACCCAACGTCCTGACTTTC. The rearrangement uses TRBV5-1 and TRBJ2-6; D remains ambiguous. CDR3 length: 12 amino acids. With 7 bases removed from V and 8 bases from J, the gap between germline ends came to 10 bases. CDR1 and CDR2 (germline): SGHRS, YFSETQ.

The CDR3 protein is CSASGTATYEQYF. The CDR3 DNA reads TGCAGTGCATCCGGGACGGCGACCTACGAGCAGTACTTC. V usage is TRBV20-1 and J usage is TRBJ2-7, with D possibly being TRBD1 or TRBD2 (5 bases each). The CDR3 is 13 amino acids. V lost 6 bases to trimming and J lost 2 bases, with 14 bases between them. Germline CDR1 DFQATT, CDR2 SNEGSKA (reference sequence).

The chain carries TRBV7-9 and TRBJ1-2; the D gene is possibly TRBD1 (5 bases). V lost 2 bases and J lost 4, with 17 bases in between. The CDR3 covers 16 residues. The germline V gene encodes CDR1 SEHNR and CDR2 FQNEAQ (reference sequence). The chain's CDR3 is CASSLPQGLFFYGYTF. The DNA of the CDR3 is TGTGCCAGCAGCTTACCCCAGGGCCTCTTTTTCTATGGCTACACCTTC.

Ten or more counts support this clonotype. This chain joins TRBV29-1 and TRBJ2-5; 9 bases fit TRBD1. The CDR3 is 14 amino acids. V gave up 7 bases and J gave up 2 bases; unmatched junction bases: 8. The germline V gene has CDR1 SQVTM and CDR2 ANQGSEA. The CDR3 region has the DNA TGCAGCGGGAACAGGGGGCAGCGTCAAGAGACCCAGTACTTC. Encoded protein: CSGNRGQRQETQYF. The whole variable domain, filled in from reference TRBV29-1 and TRBJ2-5, reads SAVISQKPSRDICQRGTSLTIQCQVDSQVTMMFWYRQQPGQSLTLIATANQGSEATYESGFVIDKFPISRPNLTFSTLTVSNMSPEDSSIYLCSGNRGQRQETQYFGPGTRLLVL.

This chain joins TRBV9 and TRBJ1-1; maybe TRBD1 (5 bases). Trimming stripped 4 bases from V and 1 base from J, with 11 bases between. This CDR3 contains 14 residues. Per germline, CDR1 SGDLS and CDR2 YYNGEE. This chain's CDR3 is CASSTHTGNTEAFF. DNA of the CDR3: TGTGCCAGCAGCACTCATACAGGGAACACTGAAGCTTTCTTT.

A few counts support this clonotype. The rearrangement uses TRBV25-1 and TRBJ1-2; 10 bases fit TRBD1. CDR1 is MGHDK, CDR2 SYGVNS, per germline. The CDR3 is made up of 14 amino acids. J lost 4 bases, V lost 5 bases, and 4 bases had no gene match. CDR3 coding DNA: TGTGCCAGCAGTTGGGACAGGGGTGGCTATGGCTACACCTTC. Encoded protein: CASSWDRGGYGYTF.

Comments on this clonotype: One end of the junction fails to match germline, which may point to a read error. The V and J genes are TRBV15 and TRBJ2-6, with 11 bases aligning to TRBD1. This CDR3 contains 14 residues. Germline V gene lookup returns CDR1 LNHNV and CDR2 YYDKDF (reference sequence). The chain's CDR3 is CATRTGTGGNVLTF. The CDR3 nucleotides read TGTGCCACCAGGACCGGGACAGGGGGCAACGTCCTGACTTTC.

A few counts support this clonotype. V usage is TRBV12-3 or TRBV12-4 and J usage is TRBJ2-3; D is ambiguous. CDR3 length: 15 residues. V gave up 6 bases and J gave up 0 bases, with 13 bases separating them. CDR3 residues: CASRPQQTSTDTQYF. For the CDR3, the DNA is TGTGCCAGCAGACCCCAGCAAACTAGCACAGATACGCAGTATTTT.

Only a few counts were recorded for this clonotype. V usage is TRBV7-2 and J usage is TRBJ2-7, with 11 bases matching TRBD2. The germline V gene encodes CDR1 SGHTA and CDR2 FQGNSA. The CDR3 length is 20 residues. V shed 5 bases, J shed 3 bases, and the junction held 21 bases outside the gene matches. The CDR3 region is CASSVERQLISGTSGYEQYF. CDR3 bases: TGTGCCAGCAGCGTAGAACGGCAGCTCATCTCCGGGACTAGCGGCTACGAGCAGTACTTC.

The sample holds a few counts of this clonotype. The chain joins TRBV5-1 to TRBJ2-2; 10 nucleotides align to TRBD2. In germline, CDR1 is SGHRS, CDR2 YFSETQ. CDR3 size: 16 residues. The junction had 9 bases not matched to a gene; V was cut back by 5 bases and J by 5 bases. The CDR3 spells CASRRTSGISTGELFF. The CDR3 region has the DNA TGCGCCAGCAGACGAACTAGCGGGATTTCAACCGGGGAGCTGTTTTTT.

This clonotype is a singleton in its sample. This may stem from a read error, because a much larger clone lies one nucleotide away. Here the CDR3 omits its conserved ending phenylalanine or tryptophan, so a read error is the likely source. CDR3 coding DNA: TGTGCCAGCAGGGGGACAGCTGAAGCTTTCCTT. It specifies CASRGTAEAFL. The chain is built from TRBV2 and TRBJ1-1, with 7 bases lining up with TRBD1. V shed 6 bases and J 6 bases; nucleotides not matched to a gene: 1. The CDR3 extends over 11 amino acids. Per the germline V gene, CDR1 is SNHLY and CDR2 is FYNNEI.

In the case of this clonotype: The germline gene is not matched at one end of the junction; a read error may be the cause. The J gene is TRBJ2-5, the V gene TRBV7-9; possibly TRBD1 or TRBD2 for D (5 bases each). Per germline, CDR1 SEHNR and CDR2 FQNEAQ (reference sequence). The CDR3 contains 17 residues. This CDR3 reads CASSQDPRGEGKETQYF. CDR3 in DNA: TGCGCCAGCAGCCAAGATCCCCGCGGAGAGGGGAAAGAGACCCAGTACTTC.

The chain uses TRBV12-3 or TRBV12-4 and TRBJ2-7; D remains ambiguous. Trimming removed 3 bases from V and 4 bases from J, with 10 bases in between. This CDR3 region has 13 residues. The CDR3 coding sequence is TGTGCCAGCAGTTTCAGTTTGGCTTACGAGCAGTACTTC. It codes for CASSFSLAYEQYF.

This clonotype has only a few counts. V and J are TRBV10-3 and TRBJ1-6; 7 bases align to TRBD1. The CDR3 sequence is 16 residues long. V was clipped by 10 bases and J by 7 bases; unmatched bases: 16. Germline V CDR1 and CDR2: ENHRY, SYGVKD. The CDR3 sequence: CASSPGKGGDNSPLHF. The CDR3 DNA is TGTGCCAGCTCCCCTGGGAAAGGGGGCGACAATTCACCCCTCCACTTT.

A remark on this clonotype: Compared with germline, one end of the junction differs, possibly owing to a read error. The CDR3 DNA reads TGTGCCAGCAGTTACTCCGGGGGACAGATGAACACTGAAGCTTTCTTT. It yields the protein CASSYSGGQMNTEAFF. This sequence joins TRBV10-3 and TRBJ1-1; 7 nucleotides match TRBD1. Germline CDR1 is ENHRY and CDR2 is SYGVKD. The CDR3 totals 16 residues.

This clonotype was observed at least ten times. V and J are TRBV5-8 and TRBJ2-5; 8 bases are shared with TRBD1. The CDR3 is 15 residues long. Germline CDR1 reads SGHTS; CDR2 reads YDEGEE. The V and J ends lost 6 bases and 4 bases, in that order; junction bases with no gene match: 11. The chain's CDR3 is CASTGGQGAGETQYF. The CDR3 DNA reads TGTGCCAGCACCGGAGGGCAGGGGGCAGGAGAGACCCAGTACTTC.

The V and J genes are TRBV20-1 and TRBJ1-4; D is uncertain. V gave up 0 bases and J gave up 0 bases, with 17 bases separating them. The CDR3 sequence is 18 residues long. Germline V CDR1 and CDR2: DFQATT, SNEGSKA (reference sequence). CDR3 DNA: TGCAGTGCTAGAGAGCGGGAGTACGAGCAGCCAACTAATGAAAAACTGTTTTTT. It translates to CSAREREYEQPTNEKLFF.

In its sample, this clonotype was seen many times. This chain links TRBV12-3 or TRBV12-4 with TRBJ1-1, with 7 bases lining up with TRBD1. V lost 7 bases to trimming and J lost 2 bases; unmatched junction nucleotides: 7. The CDR3 is 14 residues long. CDR3 residues: CASTEGQPNTEAFF. The DNA of the CDR3 is TGTGCCAGCACCGAGGGACAGCCAAACACTGAAGCTTTCTTT.

This clonotype was detected a few times. The V gene is TRBV25-1, the J gene TRBJ2-7; weak D call: TRBD1 (5 bases). The CDR3 has 15 amino acids. Germline-derived CDR1 and CDR2 are MGHDK and SYGVNS. Trimming stripped 5 bases from V and 1 base from J, with 15 bases between. The CDR3 sequence: CASSYQGTPSYEQYF. The CDR3 DNA reads TGTGCCAGCAGTTACCAGGGAACCCCTTCCTACGAGCAGTACTTC.

This clonotype was found many times. The gene calls are TRBV5-8 and TRBJ1-5; D unresolved. The CDR3 consists of 13 residues. Trimming cost V 1 base and J 5 bases, with 7 bases left between them. Germline values: CDR1 SGHTS, CDR2 YDEGEE. CDR3 amino acids: CASSLTRDQPQHF. The CDR3 DNA is TGTGCCAGCAGCTTGACGCGAGATCAGCCCCAGCATTTT.

CDR3 loop: CAISGGREHNEQFF. In nucleotides, the CDR3 is TGTGCCATCAGTGGGGGGCGGGAGCACAATGAGCAGTTCTTC. The chain combines TRBV10-3 with TRBJ2-5; D possibly corresponds to TRBD2 (7 bases). The closer fit of TRBJ2-1 to the DNA end suggests the J call may be wrong. The CDR3 is 14 amino acids. The germline gives CDR1 ENHRY, CDR2 SYGVKD.